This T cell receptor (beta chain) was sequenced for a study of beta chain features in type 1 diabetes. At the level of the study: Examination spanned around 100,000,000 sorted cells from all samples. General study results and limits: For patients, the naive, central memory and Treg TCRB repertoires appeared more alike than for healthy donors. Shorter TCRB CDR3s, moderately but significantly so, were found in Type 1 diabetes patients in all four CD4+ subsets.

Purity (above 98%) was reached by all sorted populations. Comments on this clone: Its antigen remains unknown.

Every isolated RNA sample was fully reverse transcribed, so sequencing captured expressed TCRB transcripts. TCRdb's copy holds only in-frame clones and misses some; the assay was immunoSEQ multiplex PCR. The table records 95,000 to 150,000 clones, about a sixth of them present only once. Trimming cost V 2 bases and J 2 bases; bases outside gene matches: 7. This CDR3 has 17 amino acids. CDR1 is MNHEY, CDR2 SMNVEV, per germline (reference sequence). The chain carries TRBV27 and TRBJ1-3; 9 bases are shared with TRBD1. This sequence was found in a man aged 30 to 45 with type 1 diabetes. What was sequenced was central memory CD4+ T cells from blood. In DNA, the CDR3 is TGTGCCAGCAGTTTACATCCGGACAGGGGCCCTGGAAACACCATATATTTT. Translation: CASSLHPDRGPGNTIYF.